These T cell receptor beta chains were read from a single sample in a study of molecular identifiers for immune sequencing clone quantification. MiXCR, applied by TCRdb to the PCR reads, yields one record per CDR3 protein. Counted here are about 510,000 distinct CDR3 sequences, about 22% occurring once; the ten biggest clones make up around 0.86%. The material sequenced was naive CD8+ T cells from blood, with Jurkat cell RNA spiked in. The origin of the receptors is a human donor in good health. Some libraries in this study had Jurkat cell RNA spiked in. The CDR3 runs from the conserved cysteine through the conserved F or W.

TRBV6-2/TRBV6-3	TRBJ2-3	CASRTPAGGTDTQYF
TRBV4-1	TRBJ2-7	CASSQTSGGQGADEQYF
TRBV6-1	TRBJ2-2	CASSTFGSTGGTGELFF
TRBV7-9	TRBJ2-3	CASSRHATDTQYF
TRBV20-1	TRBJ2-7	CSANVGQGHEQYF
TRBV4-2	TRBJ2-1	CASSQIQGAKGNEQFF
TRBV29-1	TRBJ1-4	CGAVVDLEQTNEELFF
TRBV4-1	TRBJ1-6	CASSQAGGHSPPHF
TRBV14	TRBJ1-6	CASSQDGSSYNSPLHF
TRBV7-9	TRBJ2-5	CASSPVKAETQYF
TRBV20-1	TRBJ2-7	CSARWLADSSYEQYF
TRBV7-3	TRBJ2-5	CASSLTGFGETQYF
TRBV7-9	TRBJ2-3	CASSGSSGSADTQYF
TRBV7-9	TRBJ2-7	CASSRADVYEQYF
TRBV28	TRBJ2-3	CASSASGHLSTDTQYF
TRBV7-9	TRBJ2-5	CASSQRGLETQYF
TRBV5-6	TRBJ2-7	CASSVTESGEQYF
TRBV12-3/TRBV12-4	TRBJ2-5	CASMATGTGDQETQYF
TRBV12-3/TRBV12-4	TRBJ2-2	CASLFGVGGTGETGELFF
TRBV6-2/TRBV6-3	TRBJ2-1	CASSYSSMLDTYNEQFF
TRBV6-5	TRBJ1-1	CASSYSGGGRSEAFF
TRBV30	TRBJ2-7	CAWSVLGAFEQYF
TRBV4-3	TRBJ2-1	CASGRIWRDEYNEQFF
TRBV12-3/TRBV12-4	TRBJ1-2	CASSSIPGQANLFVGYSF
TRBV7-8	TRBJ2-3	CASSFGDGYSSSTDTQYF
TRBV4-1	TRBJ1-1	CASSPNEGFPEAFF
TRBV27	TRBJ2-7	CASSFSGPYEQYF
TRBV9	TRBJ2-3	CASSETQLAPTDTQYF
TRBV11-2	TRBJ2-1	CASSLEVGLAGGNYSYNEQFF
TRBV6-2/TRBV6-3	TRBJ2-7	CASTPRTGGAYEQYF
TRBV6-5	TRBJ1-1	CASSYDLGMNTEAFF
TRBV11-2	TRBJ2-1	CASSFLTSGRNEQFF
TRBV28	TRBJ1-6	CASSTHAGGQLNNSPLHF
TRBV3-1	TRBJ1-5	CASSHGTAKNQPQHF
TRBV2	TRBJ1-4	CASSEESGSVDEKLFF
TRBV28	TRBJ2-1	CASSYGTSSYNEQFF
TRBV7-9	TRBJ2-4	CASSLVGGDIQYF
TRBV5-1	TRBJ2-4	CASSLNDNLNIQYF
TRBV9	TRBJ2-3	CASSVAPGSTDTQYF
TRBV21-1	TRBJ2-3	CASSKADGTSTDTQYF
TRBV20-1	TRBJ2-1	CSASADLGNFGEQFF
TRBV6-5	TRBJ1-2	CASSPLWAGEGYTF
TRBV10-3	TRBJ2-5	CAISEPLGTGGTQYF
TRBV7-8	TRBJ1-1	CASSLVGTDTEAFF
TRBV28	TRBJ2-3	CASRDRGPDTQYF
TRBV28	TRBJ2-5	CASSLSEGTVETQYF
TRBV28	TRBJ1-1	CASSPWTGVGTEAFF
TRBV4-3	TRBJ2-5	CASSQSSGLGETQYF
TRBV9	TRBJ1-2	CASSVVPDRADLSYGYTF
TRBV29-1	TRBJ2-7	CSVETGSELGEQYF
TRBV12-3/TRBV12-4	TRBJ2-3	CASRDQGPECYF
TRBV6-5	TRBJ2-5	CASSWTVQETQYF
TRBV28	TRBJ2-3	CASGLSTDTQYF
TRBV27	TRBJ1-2	CASSLSYGPGGYTF